The subject of this entry is one T cell receptor beta chain. Germline assignment: CDR1 SGDLS and CDR2 YYNGEE. The CDR3 sequence is 15 residues long. V was trimmed by 4 bases and J by 7 bases, leaving 20 bases between them. This sample is part of a study of blood T cell repertoires in COVID-19. Study as a whole: PBMCs, B-cell-depleted T cells, or T cells were the source of the cDNA or gDNA that made up the material.

Per the authors' pipeline: Counts of nucleated cells, estimated from reference gene primer amplification, were obtained. Assay used: immunoSEQ multiplex PCR; TCRdb lists only in-frame clones, some missing. V, J and clone size are those of that table, while D and trimming were read from the DNA. The sample includes 250,000 or so clones, around 84% seen only once; the top ten take 7.1%. The chain combines TRBV9 with TRBJ1-2; TRBD1 is a possible D gene (6 bases). The material sequenced was peripheral blood. This sequence was found in a woman in her 70s with active or convalescent COVID-19. The CDR3 region is CASSLGRSEQGGYTF. CDR3 DNA: TGTGCCAGCAGCCTAGGGCGCTCGGAACAGGGTGGCTACACCTTC.